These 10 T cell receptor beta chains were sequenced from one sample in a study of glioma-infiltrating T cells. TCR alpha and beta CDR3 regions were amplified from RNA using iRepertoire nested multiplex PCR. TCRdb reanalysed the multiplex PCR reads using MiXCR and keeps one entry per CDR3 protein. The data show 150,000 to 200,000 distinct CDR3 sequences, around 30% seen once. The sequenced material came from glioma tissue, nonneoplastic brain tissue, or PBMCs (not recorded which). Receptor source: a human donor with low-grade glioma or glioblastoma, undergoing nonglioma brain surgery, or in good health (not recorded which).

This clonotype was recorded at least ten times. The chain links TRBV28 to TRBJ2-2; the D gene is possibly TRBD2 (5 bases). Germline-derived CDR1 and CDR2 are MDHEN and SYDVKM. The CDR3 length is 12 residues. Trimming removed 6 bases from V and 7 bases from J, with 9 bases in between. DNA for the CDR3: TGTGCCAGCAGAAGGACTGTCGGGGAGCTGTTTTTT. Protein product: CASRRTVGELFF.

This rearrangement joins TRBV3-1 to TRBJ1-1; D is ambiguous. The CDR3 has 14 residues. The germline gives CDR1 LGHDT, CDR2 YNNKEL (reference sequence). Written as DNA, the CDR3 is TGTTCCATCAGCCACCATGGACCGAACACTGAAGCTTTCTTT. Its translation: CSISHHGPNTEAFF.

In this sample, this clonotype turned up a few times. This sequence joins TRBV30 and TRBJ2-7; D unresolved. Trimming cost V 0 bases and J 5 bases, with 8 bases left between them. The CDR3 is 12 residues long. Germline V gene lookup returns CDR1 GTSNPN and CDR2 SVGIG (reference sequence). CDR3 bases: TGTGCCTGGAGTGTAATAGCCGACGAGCAGTACTTC. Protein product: CAWSVIADEQYF. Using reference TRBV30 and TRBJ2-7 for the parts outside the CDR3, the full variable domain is SQTIHQWPATLVQPVGSPLSLECTVEGTSNPNLYWYRQAAGRGLQLLFYSVGIGQISSEVPQNLSASRPQDRQFILSSKKLLLSDSGFYLCAWSVIADEQYFGPGTRLTVT.

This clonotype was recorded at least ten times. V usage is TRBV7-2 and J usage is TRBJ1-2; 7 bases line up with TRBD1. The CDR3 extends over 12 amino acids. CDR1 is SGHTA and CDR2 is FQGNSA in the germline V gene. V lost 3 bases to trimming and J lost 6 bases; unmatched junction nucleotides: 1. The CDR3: CASSFRGNGYTF. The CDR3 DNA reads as TGTGCCAGCAGCTTCAGGGGGAATGGCTACACCTTC.

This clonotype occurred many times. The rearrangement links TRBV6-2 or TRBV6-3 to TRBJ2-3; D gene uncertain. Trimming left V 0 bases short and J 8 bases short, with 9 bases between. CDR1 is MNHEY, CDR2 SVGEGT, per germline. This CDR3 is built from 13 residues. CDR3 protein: CASSYSELGTQYF. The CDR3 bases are TGTGCCAGCAGTTACTCGGAGCTGGGTACGCAGTATTTT.

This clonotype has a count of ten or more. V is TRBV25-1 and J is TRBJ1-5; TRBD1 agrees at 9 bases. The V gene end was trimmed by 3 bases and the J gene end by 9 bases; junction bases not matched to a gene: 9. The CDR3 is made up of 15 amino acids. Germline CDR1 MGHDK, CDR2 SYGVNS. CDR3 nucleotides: TGTGCCAGCAGTGATCCGGGACAGGGTTCAGGGCCCCAGCATTTT. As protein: CASSDPGQGSGPQHF.

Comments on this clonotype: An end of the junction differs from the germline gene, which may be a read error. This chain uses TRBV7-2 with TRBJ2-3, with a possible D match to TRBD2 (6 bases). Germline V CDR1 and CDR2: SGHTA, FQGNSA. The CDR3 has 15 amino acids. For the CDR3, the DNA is TGCGCCAGCAGCTCCCCCGGGGCTAGCGCAAATACGCAGTATTTT. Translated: CASSSPGASANTQYF.

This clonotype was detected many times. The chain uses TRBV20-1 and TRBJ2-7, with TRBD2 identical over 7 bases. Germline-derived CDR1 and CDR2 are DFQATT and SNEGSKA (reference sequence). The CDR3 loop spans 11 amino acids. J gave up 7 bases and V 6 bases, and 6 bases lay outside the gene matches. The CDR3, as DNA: TGCAGTGCGCGGGGGTATTTGGAGCAGTACTTC. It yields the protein CSARGYLEQYF.

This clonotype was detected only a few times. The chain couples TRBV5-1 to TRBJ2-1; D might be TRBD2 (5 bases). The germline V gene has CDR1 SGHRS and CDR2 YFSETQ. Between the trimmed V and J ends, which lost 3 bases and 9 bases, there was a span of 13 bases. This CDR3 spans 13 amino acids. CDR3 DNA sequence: TGCGCCAGCAGCTCGTCGGGGTATTCTGAGCAGTTCTTC. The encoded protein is CASSSSGYSEQFF.

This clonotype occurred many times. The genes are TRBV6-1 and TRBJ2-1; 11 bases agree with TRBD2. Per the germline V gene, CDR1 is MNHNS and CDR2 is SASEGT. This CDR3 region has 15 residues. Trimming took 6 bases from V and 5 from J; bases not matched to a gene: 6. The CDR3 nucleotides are TGTGCCAGCAGCGCAAGACTAGCGGGACACAATGAGCAGTTCTTC. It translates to CASSARLAGHNEQFF.